This T cell receptor beta chain was observed in a study of blood T cell repertoires in COVID-19. Study-wide context: Samples taken during acute and convalescent COVID-19 were collected in the United States, Italy and Spain. The cDNA or gDNA used as material had been derived from T cells, B-cell-depleted T cells, or PBMCs.

This CDR3 comprises 14 residues. Per the germline V gene, CDR1 is SGHDT and CDR2 is YYEEEE. V shed 0 bases and J 4 bases; nucleotides not matched to a gene: 1. As handled by the study authors: Estimation of nucleated cell counts was performed using reference gene primer amplification. The assay was immunoSEQ multiplex PCR, and TCRdb's table has in-frame clones only and misses some. That table furnishes V, J and clone size, whereas the DNA furnished D and trimming. The table includes around 130,000 clones, roughly four fifths detected once. Source material: peripheral blood. V usage is TRBV5-6 and J usage is TRBJ1-2; 9 bases map to TRBD1. The sequence derives from a woman aged 50 to 60 with acute or convalescent COVID-19. The DNA of the CDR3 is TGTGCCAGCAGCTTGGGGGACAGGGCCTATGGCTACACCTTC. Encoded protein: CASSLGDRAYGYTF.